This is a list of T cell receptor beta chains from one sample in a study of T cells in Graves' hyperthyroidism and ophthalmopathy. One entry per CDR3 protein, called by TCRdb with MiXCR from the multiplex PCR reads. The table includes 40,000 to 65,000 distinct CDR3 sequences, around 48% detected once. Material: blood. All receptors derive from a woman in her forties or fifties with Graves' ophthalmopathy. The CDR3 runs from the conserved cysteine through the conserved F or W. The D gene is left open where the match is weak. Rows give clone size only sometimes, using once, few, many, or a class for an expanded clone.

CDR3aa: CSAVPGTGFYEQYF
CDR3nt: TGCAGTGCCGTTCCCGGGACAGGGTTCTACGAGCAGTACTTC
v_gene: TRBV20-1
abundance: medium-sized
d_gene: TRBD1
j_gene: TRBJ2-7

CDR3aa: CASSPRSGGTYEQYF
CDR3nt: TGCGCCAGCAGCCCCCGTAGCGGGGGGACCTACGAGCAGTACTTC
v_gene: TRBV5-1
abundance: many
d_gene: TRBD2
j_gene: TRBJ2-7

CDR3aa: CASSLLEGGTEAFF
CDR3nt: TGCGCCAGCAGCTTATTGGAGGGAGGCACTGAAGCTTTCTTT
v_gene: TRBV5-1
abundance: many
d_gene: -
j_gene: TRBJ1-1

CDR3aa: CASSFGDRGNYEQYF
CDR3nt: TGTGCCAGCAGTTTTGGGGACAGGGGAAACTACGAGCAGTACTTC
v_gene: TRBV12-3/TRBV12-4
abundance: -
d_gene: TRBD1
j_gene: TRBJ2-7

CDR3aa: CASSVGGAIDEQYF
CDR3nt: TGTGCCAGCAGCGTAGGGGGGGCCATCGACGAGCAGTACTTC
v_gene: TRBV9
abundance: -
d_gene: -
j_gene: TRBJ2-7

CDR3aa: CAISEGGTDTQFF
CDR3nt: TGTGCCATCAGTGAGGGGGGGACAGATACGCAGTTCTTC
v_gene: TRBV10-3
abundance: -
d_gene: -
j_gene: TRBJ2-1

CDR3aa: CASSPKREETQYF
CDR3nt: TGTGCCAGCAGTCCGAAACGGGAAGAGACCCAGTACTTC
v_gene: TRBV7-3
abundance: -
d_gene: -
j_gene: TRBJ2-5

CDR3aa: CASTTGGTDTQYF
CDR3nt: TGTGCCAGCACTACCGGGGGCACAGATACGCAGTATTTT
v_gene: TRBV6-1
abundance: many
d_gene: -
j_gene: TRBJ2-3

CDR3aa: CASSEVEGWTIYF
CDR3nt: TGTGCCAGCAGTGAAGTAGAGGGATGGACCATATATTTT
v_gene: TRBV6-1
abundance: many
d_gene: -
j_gene: TRBJ1-3

CDR3aa: CASSLWSPGPPLHF
CDR3nt: TGCGCCAGCAGCTTGTGGTCTCCGGGGCCACCCCTCCACTTT
v_gene: TRBV5-1
abundance: once
d_gene: -
j_gene: TRBJ1-6

CDR3aa: CAIRISGPTYEQYF
CDR3nt: TGTGCCATCAGGATTAGCGGACCCACCTACGAGCAGTACTTC
v_gene: TRBV10-3
abundance: -
d_gene: -
j_gene: TRBJ2-7

CDR3aa: CASSRTSGGGYNEQFF
CDR3nt: TGTGCCAGCAGCCGGACTAGCGGGGGGGGCTACAATGAGCAGTTCTTC
v_gene: TRBV7-6
abundance: -
d_gene: TRBD2
j_gene: TRBJ2-1

CDR3aa: CSANDRVKTDTQYF
CDR3nt: TGCAGTGCTAACGACAGGGTAAAAACAGATACGCAGTATTTT
v_gene: TRBV20-1
abundance: many
d_gene: TRBD1
j_gene: TRBJ2-3

CDR3aa: CASSTWTGETQYF
CDR3nt: TGTGCCAGCAGCACGTGGACAGGCGAGACCCAGTACTTC
v_gene: TRBV5-5
abundance: many
d_gene: TRBD1
j_gene: TRBJ2-5

CDR3aa: CSARPAGTAYEQYF
CDR3nt: TGCAGTGCTAGACCGGCGGGCACCGCCTACGAGCAGTACTTC
v_gene: TRBV20-1
abundance: many
d_gene: -
j_gene: TRBJ2-7

CDR3aa: CASGLVQDEQYF
CDR3nt: TGTGCTAGTGGTTTGGTCCAGGACGAGCAGTACTTC
v_gene: TRBV12-5
abundance: -
d_gene: -
j_gene: TRBJ2-7

CDR3aa: CASSQETAREPDTQYF
CDR3nt: TGTGCCAGCAGCCAAGAAACTGCCCGGGAGCCAGATACGCAGTATTTT
v_gene: TRBV7-3
abundance: -
d_gene: -
j_gene: TRBJ2-3

CDR3aa: CASGTGGRQPQHF
CDR3nt: TGTGCCAGTGGAACAGGGGGTCGTCAGCCCCAGCATTTT
v_gene: TRBV19
abundance: once
d_gene: TRBD1
j_gene: TRBJ1-5

CDR3aa: CASSVAEANTEAFF
CDR3nt: TGTGCCAGCAGCGTAGCAGAAGCGAACACTGAAGCTTTCTTT
v_gene: TRBV9
abundance: many
d_gene: -
j_gene: TRBJ1-1

CDR3aa: CSAIDSGSPEETQYF
CDR3nt: TGCAGTGCTATTGACAGCGGGAGCCCCGAAGAGACCCAGTACTTC
v_gene: TRBV20-1
abundance: many
d_gene: TRBD2
j_gene: TRBJ2-5

CDR3aa: CAISETQGRGYTF
CDR3nt: TGTGCCATCAGTGAAACTCAGGGACGTGGCTACACCTTC
v_gene: TRBV10-3
abundance: -
d_gene: -
j_gene: TRBJ1-2

CDR3aa: CSAGTGETQYF
CDR3nt: TGCAGCGCCGGGACAGGGGAGACCCAGTACTTC
v_gene: TRBV29-1
abundance: many
d_gene: TRBD1
j_gene: TRBJ2-5

CDR3aa: CASSPPPETTEAFF
CDR3nt: TGTGCCAGCTCACCACCGCCCGAGACCACTGAAGCTTTCTTT
v_gene: TRBV18
abundance: few
d_gene: -
j_gene: TRBJ1-1

CDR3aa: CSARDPGSYEQYF
CDR3nt: TGCAGTGCTAGAGACCCGGGCTCCTACGAGCAGTACTTC
v_gene: TRBV20-1
abundance: -
d_gene: -
j_gene: TRBJ2-7

CDR3aa: CATSRDGSGQETQYF
CDR3nt: TGTGCCACCAGCAGAGATGGTTCGGGGCAAGAGACCCAGTACTTC
v_gene: TRBV15
abundance: once
d_gene: -
j_gene: TRBJ2-5

CDR3aa: CASSYSMGDNNEKLFF
CDR3nt: TGTGCCAGCAGTTACTCGATGGGGGATAATAATGAAAAACTGTTTTTT
v_gene: TRBV6-2/TRBV6-3
abundance: few
d_gene: -
j_gene: TRBJ1-4

CDR3aa: CASSYRDTDTQYF
CDR3nt: TGTGCCAGCAGCTACAGGGACACAGATACGCAGTATTTT
v_gene: TRBV11-2
abundance: many
d_gene: -
j_gene: TRBJ2-3

CDR3aa: CASSLAQLANYGYTF
CDR3nt: TGTGCCAGCAGCTTAGCGCAGTTGGCTAACTATGGCTACACCTTC
v_gene: TRBV7-2
abundance: medium-sized
d_gene: -
j_gene: TRBJ1-2

CDR3aa: CASSYVRGYGYTF
CDR3nt: TGTGCCAGCAGTTACGTCAGGGGCTATGGCTACACCTTC
v_gene: TRBV6-2/TRBV6-3
abundance: many
d_gene: -
j_gene: TRBJ1-2

CDR3aa: CASSFGTGSGGYTF
CDR3nt: TGTGCCAGCAGTTTCGGGACAGGGTCGGGAGGCTACACCTTC
v_gene: TRBV12-3/TRBV12-4
abundance: many
d_gene: TRBD1
j_gene: TRBJ1-2

CDR3aa: CASSYSAGLPLHF
CDR3nt: TGTGCCAGCAGTTACTCAGCGGGCCTACCCCTCCACTTT
v_gene: TRBV6-5
abundance: many
d_gene: -
j_gene: TRBJ1-6

CDR3aa: CASSLRLAESRTYEQYF
CDR3nt: TGCGCCAGCAGCTTAAGACTAGCGGAGTCCCGCACCTACGAGCAGTACTTC
v_gene: TRBV5-1
abundance: -
d_gene: TRBD2
j_gene: TRBJ2-7